This TCR beta chain comes out of a study of regulatory T cells in long-lasting Graves disease. Time point here: newly diagnosed GD, antithyroid drugs for less than 3 months. PBMCs provided the RNA from which the TCR library was made. CDR3 size: 15 residues. With 0 bases removed from V and 6 bases from J, the gap between germline ends came to 12 bases. The germline V gene encodes CDR1 MNHEY and CDR2 SVGAGI. To make TCR beta libraries, researchers used iRepertoire HTBI primers and Arm-PCR of CDR3 regions. TCRdb itself ran the multiplex PCR reads through MiXCR, one entry per CDR3 protein. The sample includes around 450,000 distinct CDR3 sequences, more than 12% of them seen just once. Many counts were recorded for this clonotype. This same sample was also part of a study on T cells in Graves' hyperthyroidism and ophthalmopathy.

The clonotype originates from a woman in her thirties with Graves disease. The rearrangement links TRBV6-5 to TRBJ1-5; D ambiguous. This material consisted of peripheral blood mononuclear cells (PBMCs), taken at new diagnosis, from a patient treated with antithyroid drugs. The chain's CDR3 is CASSYSSGLGQPQHF. DNA for the CDR3: TGTGCCAGCAGTTACTCATCCGGGCTGGGTCAGCCCCAGCATTTT.